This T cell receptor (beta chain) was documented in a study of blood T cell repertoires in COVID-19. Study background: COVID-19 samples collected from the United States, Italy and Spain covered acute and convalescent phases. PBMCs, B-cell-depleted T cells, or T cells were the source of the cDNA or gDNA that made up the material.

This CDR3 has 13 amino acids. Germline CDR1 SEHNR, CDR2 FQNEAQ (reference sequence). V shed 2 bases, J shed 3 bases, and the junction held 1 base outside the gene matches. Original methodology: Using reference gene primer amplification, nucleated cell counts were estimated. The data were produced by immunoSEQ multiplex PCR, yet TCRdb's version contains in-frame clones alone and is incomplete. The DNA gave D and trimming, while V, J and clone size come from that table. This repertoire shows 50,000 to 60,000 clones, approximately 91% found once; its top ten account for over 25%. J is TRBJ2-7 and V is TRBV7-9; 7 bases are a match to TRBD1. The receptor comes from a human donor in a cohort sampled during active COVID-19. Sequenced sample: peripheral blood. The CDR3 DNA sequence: TGTGCCAGCAGCTTACCAGGGGGCTACGAGCAGTACTTC. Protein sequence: CASSLPGGYEQYF.